This TCR beta chain appears in the sequencing data of a study of early stage breast cancer tumors. Study-level background: Among approximately 12 ER+/PR+/HER2- tumors, eight were ductal, four lobular. Study results and limitations: In about 90% of the 16 patients, blood comparison separated tumor from normal breast. Most shared enriched TCRB sequences were commonly generated ones.

Details on this clone: Its antigen is as yet unknown.

This table comes from immunoSEQ multiplex PCR, and its TCRdb copy is limited to in-frame clones, with some not included. The table has about 58,000 clones, about 80% seen once. The CDR3 spans 14 residues. V dropped 3 bases and J dropped 3; count of bases not matched to a gene: 2. CDR1 is SEHNR, CDR2 FQNEAQ, per germline (reference sequence). The chain carries TRBV7-9 and TRBJ1-3; 7 nucleotides agree with TRBD1. This receptor was taken from a person aged 25 to 45 with breast cancer. Sequenced sample: blood. CDR3 region: CASSFDRDGNTIYF. The CDR3, as DNA: TGTGCCAGCAGCTTCGACAGGGATGGAAACACCATATATTTT.